The entry below describes one T cell receptor beta chain. One end of the junction does not line up with germline, which may come from a read error. The method was immunoSEQ multiplex PCR; TCRdb's version includes in-frame clones alone and lacks a portion of them. The sample records hundreds of thousands of clones, 80% to 90% being singletons. This entry comes from a study of blood T cell repertoires in COVID-19. The sample taken for sequencing was PBMCs or T cells enriched from blood (not recorded which). This clonotype originated in a man aged 35 to 55 in a cohort exposed to, infected with or recovered from COVID-19 (not recorded which).

The CDR3 DNA reads TGTGCCAGCAGCCCCGAGTTACGCTATGACTACACCTTC. Protein: CASSPELRYDYTF. The chain combines TRBV7-6 with TRBJ1-2; D not resolved. The CDR3 length is 13 residues. In germline, CDR1 is SGHVS, CDR2 FNYEAQ.